These T cell receptor beta chains were read from a single sample in a study of blood T cell repertoires in COVID-19. Libraries were prepared by immunoSEQ multiplex PCR; TCRdb keeps only in-frame clonotypes and omits some of them. The sample holds 100,000 to 150,000 clones; approximately 86% are singletons and the top ten take about an eighth. The sequencing sample was made of peripheral blood. These receptors originate from a woman in her seventies with COVID-19, enrolled during active disease. Each CDR3 is given without its conserved first and last residue. Each record gives: J gene, V gene, CDR3 protein.

j_gene: TRBJ2-3
v_gene: TRBV18
CDR3aa: ASSRRGGGTDTQY

j_gene: TRBJ2-2
v_gene: TRBV29-1
CDR3aa: SARGTSGGSNTGELF

j_gene: TRBJ1-3
v_gene: TRBV6-2/TRBV6-3
CDR3aa: ASSYPRTGQYSGNTIY

j_gene: TRBJ2-7
v_gene: TRBV6-5
CDR3aa: ASTPSWGGSEQY

j_gene: TRBJ1-5
v_gene: TRBV30
CDR3aa: AWSVGGALSNQPQH

j_gene: TRBJ1-5
v_gene: TRBV28
CDR3aa: ASAEGAGNQPQH

j_gene: TRBJ2-3
v_gene: TRBV2
CDR3aa: ASSAGDAASTQY

j_gene: TRBJ1-1
v_gene: TRBV28
CDR3aa: ATVTGNTEAF

j_gene: TRBJ2-7
v_gene: TRBV19
CDR3aa: ASSVRGGYEQY

j_gene: TRBJ1-1
v_gene: TRBV10-1
CDR3aa: ASSGPGQGMGNTEAF

j_gene: TRBJ1-6
v_gene: TRBV3-1/TRBV3-2
CDR3aa: ASSQEGGSYNSPLH

j_gene: TRBJ2-1
v_gene: TRBV21-1
CDR3aa: ASSKAWVPKERQGVGEQF

j_gene: TRBJ1-4
v_gene: TRBV7-9
CDR3aa: ASSFPGTNEKLF

j_gene: TRBJ1-2
v_gene: TRBV5-5
CDR3aa: ASSPQAGPGYGYT

j_gene: TRBJ2-3
v_gene: TRBV7-9
CDR3aa: ASSLASGGSDTQY